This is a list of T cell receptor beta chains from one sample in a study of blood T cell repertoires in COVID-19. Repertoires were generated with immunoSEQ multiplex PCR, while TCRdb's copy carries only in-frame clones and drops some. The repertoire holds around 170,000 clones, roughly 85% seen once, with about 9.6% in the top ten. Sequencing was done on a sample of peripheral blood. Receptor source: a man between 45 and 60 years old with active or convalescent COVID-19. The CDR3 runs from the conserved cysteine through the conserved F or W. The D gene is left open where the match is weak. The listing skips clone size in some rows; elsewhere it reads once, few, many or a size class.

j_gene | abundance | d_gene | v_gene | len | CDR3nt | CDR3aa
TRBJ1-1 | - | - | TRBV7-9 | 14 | TGTGCCAGCAGCCAGATTACCTCGAACACTGAAGCTTTCTTT | CASSQITSNTEAFF
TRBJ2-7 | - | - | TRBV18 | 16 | TGTGCCAGCTCACCGAGAACAGGGCCAAGCTCCTACGAGCAGTACTTC | CASSPRTGPSSYEQYF
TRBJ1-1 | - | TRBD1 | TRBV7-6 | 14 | TGTGCCAGCAGCGGGACAGGGATGAACACTGAAGCTTTCTTT | CASSGTGMNTEAFF
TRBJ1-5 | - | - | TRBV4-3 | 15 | TGCGCCAGCAGCCCAGGCGCCCTAATGGATCAGCCCCAGCATTTT | CASSPGALMDQPQHF
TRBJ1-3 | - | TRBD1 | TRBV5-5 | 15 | TGTGCCAGCAGAGGACAGGGTCACTCTGGAAACACCATATATTTT | CASRGQGHSGNTIYF
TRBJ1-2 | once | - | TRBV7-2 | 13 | TGTGCCAGCAGCCAACCCGAGGTCTATGGCTACACCTTC | CASSQPEVYGYTF
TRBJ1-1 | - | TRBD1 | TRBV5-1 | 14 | TGCGCCAGCAGCGGAGGACAGGGGAACACTGAAGCTTTCTTT | CASSGGQGNTEAFF
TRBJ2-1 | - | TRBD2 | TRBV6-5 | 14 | TGTGCCAGCAACAGGCTAGCGGGGTCCGATGAGCAGTTCTTC | CASNRLAGSDEQFF
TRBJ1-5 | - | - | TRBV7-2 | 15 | TGTGCCAGCAGCTTATTCAGATATAGCAATCAGCCCCAGCATTTT | CASSLFRYSNQPQHF
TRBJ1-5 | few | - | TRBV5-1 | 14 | TGCGCCAGCAGCTTGGGACTCGGAGATCAGCCCCAGCATTTT | CASSLGLGDQPQHF
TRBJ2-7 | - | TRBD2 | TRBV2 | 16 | TGTGCCAGCAGTGAAGCGCCCAGCGGGAGGGCCGCTGAGCAGTACTTC | CASSEAPSGRAAEQYF
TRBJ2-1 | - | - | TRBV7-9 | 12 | TGTGCCAGCAGCTTATCTATCTCTGAGCAGTTCTTC | CASSLSISEQFF
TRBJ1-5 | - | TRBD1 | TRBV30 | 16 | TGTGCCTGGAGTTCCCGACAGGGGGGAAGCAATCAGCCCCAGCATTTT | CAWSSRQGGSNQPQHF
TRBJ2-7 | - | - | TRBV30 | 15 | TGTGCCTGGAGCTTTGCAGGGTCGGGCTCCTACGAGCAGTACTTC | CAWSFAGSGSYEQYF
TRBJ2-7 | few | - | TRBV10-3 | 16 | TGTGCCATCAGTGGGGGAGGGGGACGTCCTCCTACAGAGCAGTACTTC | CAISGGGGRPPTEQYF
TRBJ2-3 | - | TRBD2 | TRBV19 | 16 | TGTGCCAGTAGTGCTACGCGCGGGGGTCGCCCAGATACGCAGTATTTT | CASSATRGGRPDTQYF
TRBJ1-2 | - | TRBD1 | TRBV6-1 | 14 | TGTGCCAGCAGTGACGACAGGGCCTTGAATGGCTACACCTTC | CASSDDRALNGYTF
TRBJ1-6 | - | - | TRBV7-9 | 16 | TGTGCCAGCAGAGGTGCGGGGGCCGGTTATAATTCACCCCTCCACTTT | CASRGAGAGYNSPLHF
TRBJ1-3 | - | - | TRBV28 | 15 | TGTGCCAGCAGTTTGGGGGGGACGGCCGGAAACACCATATATTTT | CASSLGGTAGNTIYF
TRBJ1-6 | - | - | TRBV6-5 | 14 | TGTGCCAGCAGTTACCCGGGGTTGGATTCACCCCTCCACTTT | CASSYPGLDSPLHF
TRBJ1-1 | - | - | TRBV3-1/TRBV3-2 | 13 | TGTGCCAGCAGCCGATCAGAGGGTACTGAAGCTTTCTTT | CASSRSEGTEAFF
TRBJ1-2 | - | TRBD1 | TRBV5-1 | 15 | TGCGCCAGCAGCCCCGGACAGGGGTCCTCCTATGGCTACACCTTC | CASSPGQGSSYGYTF
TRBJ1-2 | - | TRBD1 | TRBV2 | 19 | TGTGCCAGCAGCCAGGGTACGCACGTTCAGACAGGGTGGGACTATGGCTACACCTTC | CASSQGTHVQTGWDYGYTF
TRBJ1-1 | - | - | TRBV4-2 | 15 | TGTGCCAGCAGCCAAGTGGAGGGGGGGACGGCTGAAGCTTTCTTT | CASSQVEGGTAEAFF
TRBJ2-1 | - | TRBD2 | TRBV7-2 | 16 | TGTGCCAGCAGCTTAGTTATCCTAGCGGGGGGTAATGAGCAGTTCTTC | CASSLVILAGGNEQFF
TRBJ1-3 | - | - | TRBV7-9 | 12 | TGTGCCAGCAGCTCCTCGGGTACCACCATATATTTT | CASSSSGTTIYF
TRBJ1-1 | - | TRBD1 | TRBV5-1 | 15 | TGCGCCAGCAGCAGCGGGGGAGGGGGCTGGACTGAAGCTTTCTTT | CASSSGGGGWTEAFF
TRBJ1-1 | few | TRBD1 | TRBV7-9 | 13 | TGTGCCAGCAGCCCACAGGGGTTAACTGAAGCTTTCTTT | CASSPQGLTEAFF
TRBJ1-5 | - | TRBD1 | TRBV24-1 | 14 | TGTGCCACCAGCTCCGGGACAGACCGTCAGCCCCAGCATTTT | CATSSGTDRQPQHF
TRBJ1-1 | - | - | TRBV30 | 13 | TGTGCCTGGAGTGGAGAAGTTGAGATAAAAGCTTTCTTT | CAWSGEVEIKAFF
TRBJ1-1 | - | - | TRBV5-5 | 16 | TGTGCCAGCAGCTTGGCCCCGGGTAAGATGAACACTGAAGCTTTCTTT | CASSLAPGKMNTEAFF
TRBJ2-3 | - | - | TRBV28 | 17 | TGTGCCAGCAGTTTTGCCCCCCTTATTGGGGGCGAGGATACGCAGTATTTT | CASSFAPLIGGEDTQYF
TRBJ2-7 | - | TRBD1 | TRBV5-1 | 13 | TGCGCCAGCAGCTTTGAAGGGGGCAACGAGCAGTACTTC | CASSFEGGNEQYF
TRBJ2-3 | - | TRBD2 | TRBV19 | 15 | TGTGCCAGTAGTCAGGGGCGGGGGGCCGGAGATACGCAGTATTTT | CASSQGRGAGDTQYF